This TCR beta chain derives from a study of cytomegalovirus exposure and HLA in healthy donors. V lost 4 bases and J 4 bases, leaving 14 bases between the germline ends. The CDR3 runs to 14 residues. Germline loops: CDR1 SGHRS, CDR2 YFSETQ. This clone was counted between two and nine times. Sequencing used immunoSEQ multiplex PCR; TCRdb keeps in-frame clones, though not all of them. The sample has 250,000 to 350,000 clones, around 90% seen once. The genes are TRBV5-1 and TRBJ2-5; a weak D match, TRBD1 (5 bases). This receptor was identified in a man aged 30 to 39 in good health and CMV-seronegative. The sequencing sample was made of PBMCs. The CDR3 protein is CASSIQVRAETQYF. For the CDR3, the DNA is TGCGCCAGCAGCATACAGGTTCGGGCAGAGACCCAGTACTTC.